This T cell receptor beta chain was documented in a study of T-cell reconstitution after alpha-beta-depleted transplantation in children. Unique molecular identifiers were incorporated during preparation of the TCRbeta library. TCRdb passed the PCR reads through MiXCR, listing each CDR3 protein once. The data show 250,000 to 300,000 distinct CDR3 sequences, around 9.1% seen once. About this clonotype: One base away lies a much larger clone, so this may be a sequencing read error.

Germline CDR1 is MNHNS and CDR2 is SASEGT. The CDR3 is made up of 12 amino acids. The V call is TRBV6-1, the J call TRBJ1-1; D uncertain. Here the sequenced sample was PBMCs, taken before TCRalphabeta/CD19-depleted stem cell transplant. This clonotype originated in a boy in the first two years of life with acute myeloid leukemia, due to receive a stem cell transplant. The CDR3 sequence is CSSLRERTEAFF. CDR3 DNA sequence: TGTTCCAGCTTACGTGAAAGGACTGAAGCTTTCTTT.